Presented here are 8 T cell receptor beta chains from one specimen sequenced in a study of radiotherapy plus CTLA-4 blockade in lung cancer listed by TCRdb under 2018. Receptor libraries were prepared by the immunoSEQ multiplex PCR assay. Drawn from immuneACCESS, this table holds only the in-frame rearrangements with V and J called that TCRdb kept. Clones are partly lost; checked studies trace under half to an unresolved V gene and leave the rest unexplained. This sample comprises about 110,000 clones, about 85% of them detected only once. The ten largest clones represent under 3% of the sample. The sequences come from peripheral blood, collected from a patient treated with radiotherapy plus ipilimumab. These receptors were obtained from a human donor with non-small cell lung cancer that progressed on radiotherapy plus ipilimumab. Some clones in this sample may be carry-over from other donors' samples.

The chain recombines TRBV30 with TRBJ2-3; D is uncertain. The germline CDR1 and CDR2 sequences are GTSNPN and SVGIG (reference sequence). The CDR3 loop spans 12 amino acids. Deletions cut 0 bases from V and 4 bases from J, with 5 bases between. CDR3 sequence reads: CAWSVGADTQYF. The CDR3 DNA is TGTGCCTGGAGTGTAGGTGCAGATACGCAGTATTTT.

The rearrangement uses TRBV30 and TRBJ1-5; 7 positions agree with TRBD1. Trimming cost V 3 bases and J 6 bases; bases outside gene matches: 5. CDR1 is GTSNPN and CDR2 is SVGIG in the germline V gene (reference sequence). There are 13 residues in the CDR3. The CDR3 DNA follows: TGTGCCTGGAGCGACAGGGTCAGTCAGCCCCAGCATTTT. Protein product: CAWSDRVSQPQHF.

The rearrangement joins TRBV29-1 to TRBJ2-2; possibly TRBD2 for D (5 bases). The CDR3 has 14 amino acids. V gave up 7 bases and J gave up 4 bases, with 16 bases separating them. Germline CDR1 is SQVTM and CDR2 is ANQGSEA. This chain's CDR3 is CSAQRGFSTGELFF. The DNA of the CDR3 is TGCAGCGCCCAAAGAGGGTTCAGCACCGGGGAGCTGTTTTTT.

The V call is TRBV15, the J call TRBJ2-1, with a tentative D call TRBD2 (7 bases). Trimming cost V 3 bases and J 3 bases, with 18 bases left between them. Germline CDR1 and CDR2: LNHNV and YYDKDF (reference sequence). CDR3 length: 17 amino acids. CDR3 amino acids: CATSSAWRGGVYNEQFF. For the CDR3, the DNA is TGTGCCACCAGCAGCGCGTGGAGGGGGGGAGTCTACAATGAGCAGTTCTTC.

The genes are TRBV9 and TRBJ2-2; TRBD2 matches 8 bases. The CDR3 loop spans 16 amino acids. V was clipped by 5 bases and J by 3 bases; unmatched bases: 9. Germline lookup yields CDR1 SGDLS and CDR2 YYNGEE. The CDR3 region is CASSQGGGLDTGELFF. CDR3 sequence (DNA): TGTGCCAGCAGTCAAGGCGGGGGGCTGGACACCGGGGAGCTGTTTTTT.

The chain joins TRBV18 to TRBJ2-5; 11 bases line up with TRBD2. V shed 5 bases and J 3 bases; nucleotides not matched to a gene: 8. From germline, CDR1 is KGHSH and CDR2 LQKENI. CDR3 length: 16 amino acids. CDR3 loop: CASSGRGTSGEETQYF. CDR3 in DNA: TGTGCCAGCTCAGGACGAGGGACTAGCGGTGAAGAGACCCAGTACTTC. The whole variable domain, remainder taken from reference TRBV18 and TRBJ2-5, is NAGVMQNPRHLVRRRGQEARLRCSPMKGHSHVYWYRQLPEEGLKFMVYLQKENIIDESGMPKERFSAEFPKEGPSILRIQQVVRGDSAAYFCASSGRGTSGEETQYFGPGTRLLVL.

The genes are TRBV29-1 and TRBJ2-3, with 8 bases lining up with TRBD2. The CDR3 contains 12 residues. The V gene end was trimmed by 4 bases and the J gene end by 6 bases; junction bases not matched to a gene: 3. The V gene's germline CDR1 is SQVTM and CDR2 ANQGSEA. CDR3 sequence: CSVAGGDDTQYF. The CDR3, as DNA: TGCAGCGTTGCGGGGGGGGACGATACGCAGTATTTT.

The chain has TRBV11-2 and TRBJ1-4, with D uncertain. Germline-derived CDR1 and CDR2 are SGHAT and FQNNGV. The length of the CDR3 is 14 residues. V lost 4 bases to trimming and J lost 5 bases, with 11 bases between them. The CDR3 region has the DNA TGTGCCAGCAGCTGGACGGACTCAAATGAAAAACTGTTTTTT. Its translation: CASSWTDSNEKLFF.